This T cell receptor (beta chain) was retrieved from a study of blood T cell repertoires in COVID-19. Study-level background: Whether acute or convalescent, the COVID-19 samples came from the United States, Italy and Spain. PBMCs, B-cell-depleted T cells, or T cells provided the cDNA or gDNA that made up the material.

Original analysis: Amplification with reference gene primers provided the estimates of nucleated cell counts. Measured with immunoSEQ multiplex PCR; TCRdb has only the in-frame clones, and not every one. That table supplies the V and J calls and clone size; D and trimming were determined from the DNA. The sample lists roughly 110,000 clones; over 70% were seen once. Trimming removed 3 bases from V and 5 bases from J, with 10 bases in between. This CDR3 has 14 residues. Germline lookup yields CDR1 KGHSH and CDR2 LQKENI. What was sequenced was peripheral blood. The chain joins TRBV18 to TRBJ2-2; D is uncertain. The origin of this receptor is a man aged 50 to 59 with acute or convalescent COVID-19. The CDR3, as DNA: TGTGCCAGCTCACCCCCGATGAGAACCGGGGAGCTGTTTTTT. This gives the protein CASSPPMRTGELFF.